Listed below are T cell receptor beta chains from one sample, sequenced in a study of blood T cell repertoires in COVID-19. Assay used: immunoSEQ multiplex PCR; TCRdb lists only in-frame clones, some missing. The sample has around 470,000 clones, 85% to 90% seen once. Sequencing used peripheral blood. The receptor source for this set is a man aged 18 to 29 with COVID-19, enrolled during active disease. Each CDR3 is given with its conserved first and last residue. Each record gives: D gene, clone size, V gene, J gene, CDR3 DNA, CDR3 protein. A D gene is named only where the DNA matches it firmly. Clone size is stated in some rows and not others, as once, few, many or a class when expanded.

>-|-|TRBV11-2|TRBJ2-5
TGTGCCAGCAGCTTAGATTCCCAAAGAGCGGTGTACCAAGAGACCCAGTACTTC
CASSLDSQRAVYQETQYF
>TRBD1|-|TRBV11-2|TRBJ2-5
TGTGCCAGCAGCCCCGGGACAGTTACCGAGACCCAGTACTTC
CASSPGTVTETQYF
>-|-|TRBV28|TRBJ2-2
TGTGCCAGCAGTTCCCTAAAGGGAGTGGACACCGGGGAGCTGTTTTTT
CASSSLKGVDTGELFF
>TRBD1|-|TRBV24-1|TRBJ2-3
TGTGCCACCAGTGACCTAGGACAGGGTGTTATGGATACGCAGTATTTT
CATSDLGQGVMDTQYF
>TRBD2|few|TRBV7-9|TRBJ2-3
TGTGCCAGCAGCTTAGCGCGGCGGGGGAGCACAGATACGCAGTATTTT
CASSLARRGSTDTQYF
>-|-|TRBV30|TRBJ2-2
TGTGCCTGGACCAGGACCGGGGAGCTGTTTTTT
CAWTRTGELFF
>-|-|TRBV5-1|TRBJ2-7
TGCGCCAGCAGCCGACGACAGCTCCACGAGCAGTACTTC
CASSRRQLHEQYF
>TRBD2|once|TRBV19|TRBJ2-1
TGTGCCAGTAGTATTGCCGGGACTAGCGGGGATAATGAGCAGTTCTTC
CASSIAGTSGDNEQFF
>-|once|TRBV6-5|TRBJ2-7
TGTGCCAGCAGTTATCAGCGGTTAGGGGAGCAGTACTTC
CASSYQRLGEQYF
>TRBD2|-|TRBV30|TRBJ2-7
TGTGCCTGGAGGCCGGGACTAGCCTACGAGCAGTACTTC
CAWRPGLAYEQYF
>-|-|TRBV18|TRBJ2-7
TGTGCCAGCTCACGATTAGATTTCTACGAGCAGTACTTC
CASSRLDFYEQYF
>TRBD2|-|TRBV28|TRBJ2-7
TGTGCCAGCACCGCGGGGCTAGCGGGGGGCCTCTACGAGCAGTACTTC
CASTAGLAGGLYEQYF
>TRBD1|-|TRBV4-1|TRBJ1-5
TGCGCCAGCAGCCATGATGGACAGGGCCGCAATCAGCCCCAGCATTTT
CASSHDGQGRNQPQHF
>TRBD1|-|TRBV30|TRBJ1-2
TGTGCCTGGAGTCGGACAGGAACCACTAACTATGGCTACACCTTC
CAWSRTGTTNYGYTF
>TRBD2|-|TRBV27|TRBJ2-1
TGTGCCAGCAGTCCAAGACTAGCAGAAAATTTCTACAATGAGCAGTTCTTC
CASSPRLAENFYNEQFF
>TRBD1|-|TRBV3-1/TRBV3-2|TRBJ1-2
TGTGCCAGCAGCCAAGAGACAGGGCTTTATGGCTACACCTTC
CASSQETGLYGYTF
>TRBD2|-|TRBV7-9|TRBJ2-1
TGTGCCAGCAGCCCCACCCCTAGCGGGAGGACGTACTACAATGAGCAGTTCTTC
CASSPTPSGRTYYNEQFF